This note documents a single TCR beta chain sequence. Its antigen specificity is not known. Per-nucleotide qualities are absent, and no much larger clonotype sits a single base away. The donors were healthy, HIV-negative adults who had no recently reported acute infections or vaccinations. Every donor was a Caucasian adult living in Nashville, Tennessee, USA. In the unsorted samples, 90 million or so PBMCs were counted, and genomic DNA was extracted using the QIAamp DNA Blood Mini kit. After blood collection by leukapheresis, PBMCs were isolated using Ficoll-Histopaque density gradient centrifugation and then cryopreserved in the vapor phase of liquid nitrogen. Using the deep immunoSEQ assay, TCR CDR3 regions were amplified from genomic DNA by multiplex PCR. For each cell subset, the extracted genomic DNA was distributed evenly across all wells of several immunoSEQ 96-well plates, and each plate served as one replicate. Each replicate PCR for unsorted PBMC received roughly 290 ng genomic DNA, equal to approximately 30,000 T cell genomes. Genomic DNA from unsorted PBMC was sequenced over ten immunoSEQ deep assay plates. Purified libraries were measured with a Qubit 3.0 fluorometer, size-checked on a Bioanalyzer 2100, and measured again with the KAPA Library Quantification kit. Each immunoSEQ 96-well plate was sequenced on its own single-read 150-cycle Illumina NextSeq 550 flow cell. In the source study's methods: The immunoSEQ output contained only junctional sequences without quality scores, so filtering could not match that applied to full-length reads. Sequences were annotated with PyIR, a Python wrapper for IgBLAST v1.9, and V/J genes and CDR3 were assigned using IMGT germline references. Reads were removed for weak V/J assignments (E-value above 1e-6), missing CDR3, stop codons, out-of-frame junctions, or ambiguous translated residues. V3J clonotypes were defined by identical inferred V gene, J gene, and CDR3 amino acid sequence. To compute the percentage overlap between repertoires, the number of shared unique clonotypes was divided by the size of the smaller repertoire. RTK rarefaction, the Chao1 estimator, and Recon v2.1 estimates of unobserved clonotypes were used to assess repertoire richness. The immuneACCESS repertoire file appears here via TCRdb, limited to in-frame rearrangements. These files lack a portion of the clones; in checked studies, under half of the deficit traces to unresolved V genes, and the cause of the others is not known. The DNA was the basis for D and trimming; V, J and clone size are from that table. Across this sample there are about 500,000 clones, with approximately 80% seen only once. About 11% of the sample is in the top ten clones.

Its CDR3 holds 15 amino acids, cysteine through phenylalanine. The kept DNA is CDR3 alone, 45 bases in frame from the first base. The germline V gene (reference sequence) provides CDR1 SGHNT and CDR2 YYREEE. The germline V and J ends show losses of 0 bases and 6 bases respectively, and no gene match explains 6 bases of the junction. The data are from a study of shared clonotypes between healthy human individuals (TCRdb year 2020). For context, the study as a whole: The cohort comprised a couple of women and three men aged 18 to 49 years. Blood TCR repertoires of four to six healthy adults were deeply sequenced to estimate repertoire size and the extent of clonotype sharing between individuals. Libraries were prepared and TCR repertoires were sequenced by different laboratories using diverse techniques, in order to increase sequencing depth and limit assay-specific biases. Per donor, leukapheresis produced somewhere between about 0.8 and 9 billion PBMCs.

Summary of the overall study and its limitations: Because the study included a small number of donors, the genetic and exposure-history diversity represented was limited. Based on pairwise subsampling, the degree of clonotype sharing among donors was expected to be affected by sequencing depth. Only blood was sampled, and tissue TCR repertoires likely differ from those in blood.

Here the chain combines TRBV5-4 and TRBJ2-3; the junction holds 8 bases that match TRBD2. Input material: PBMCs. The clonotype comes from a woman aged 40 to 55 in good health. Some clones in this sample may be carry-over from other donors' samples. The nucleotide sequence reads as follows: TGTGCCAGCAGCTTGGGATCGGGAGGGTGGGATACGCAGTATTTT. Translated, it reads CASSLGSGGWDTQYF.